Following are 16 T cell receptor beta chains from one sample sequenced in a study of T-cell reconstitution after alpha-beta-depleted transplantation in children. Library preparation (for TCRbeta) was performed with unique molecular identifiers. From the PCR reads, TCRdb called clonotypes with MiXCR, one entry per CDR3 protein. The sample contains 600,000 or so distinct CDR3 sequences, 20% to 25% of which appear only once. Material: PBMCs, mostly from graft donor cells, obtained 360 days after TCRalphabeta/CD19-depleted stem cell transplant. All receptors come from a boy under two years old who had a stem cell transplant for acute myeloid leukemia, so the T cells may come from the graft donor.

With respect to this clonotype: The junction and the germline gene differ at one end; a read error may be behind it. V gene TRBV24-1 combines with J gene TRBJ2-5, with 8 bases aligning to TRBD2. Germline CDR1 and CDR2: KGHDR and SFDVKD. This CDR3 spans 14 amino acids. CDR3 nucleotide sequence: TGTGCCACCAGACGGAGCGGGGGTGAAGACACCCAGTACTTC. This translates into CATRRSGGEDTQYF.

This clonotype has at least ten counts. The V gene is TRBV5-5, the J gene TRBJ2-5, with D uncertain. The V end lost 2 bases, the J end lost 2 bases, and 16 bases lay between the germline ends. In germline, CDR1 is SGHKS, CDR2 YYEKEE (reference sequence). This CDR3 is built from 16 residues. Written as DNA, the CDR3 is TGTGCCAGCAGCTTTAAAGGCACGGCCTTACAAGAGACCCAGTACTTC. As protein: CASSFKGTALQETQYF.

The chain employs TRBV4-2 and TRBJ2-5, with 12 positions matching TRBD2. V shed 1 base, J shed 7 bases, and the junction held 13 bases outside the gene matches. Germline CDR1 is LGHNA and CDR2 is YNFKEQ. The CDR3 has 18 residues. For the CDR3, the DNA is TGTGCCAGCAGCCAAGTGCTAGCGGGGGGGCCAATGTCAAGGACCCAGTACTTC. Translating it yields CASSQVLAGGPMSRTQYF.

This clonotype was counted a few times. The CDR3 is CASSFPGLRETQYF. The CDR3 bases are TGCGCCAGCAGCTTTCCGGGACTTAGAGAGACCCAGTACTTC. V and J are TRBV5-1 and TRBJ2-5, with D tentatively TRBD2 (6 bases). The CDR3 extends over 14 amino acids. Germline-derived CDR1 and CDR2 are SGHRS and YFSETQ. V was pared by 2 bases and J by 4 bases, with 12 bases between.

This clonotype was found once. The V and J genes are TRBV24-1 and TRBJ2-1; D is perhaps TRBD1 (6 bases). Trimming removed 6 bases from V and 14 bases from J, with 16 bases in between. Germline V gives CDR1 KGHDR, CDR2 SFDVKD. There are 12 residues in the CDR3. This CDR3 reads CATSNQGKKEFF. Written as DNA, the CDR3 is TGTGCCACCAGTAATCAGGGGAAAAAGGAGTTCTTC.

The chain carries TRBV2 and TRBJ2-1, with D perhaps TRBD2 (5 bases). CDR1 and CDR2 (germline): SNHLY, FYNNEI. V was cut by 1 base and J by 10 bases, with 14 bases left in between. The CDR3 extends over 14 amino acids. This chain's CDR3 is CASSEVDVRGEQFF. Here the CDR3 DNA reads TGTGCCAGCAGTGAAGTTGACGTCAGAGGGGAGCAGTTCTTC.

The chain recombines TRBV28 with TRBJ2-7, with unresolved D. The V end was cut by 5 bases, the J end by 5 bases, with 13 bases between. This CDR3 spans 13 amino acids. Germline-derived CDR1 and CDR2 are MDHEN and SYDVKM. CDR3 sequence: CASSSSRADEQYV. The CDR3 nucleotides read TGTGCCAGCAGTAGCTCTCGGGCGGACGAGCAGTACGTC.

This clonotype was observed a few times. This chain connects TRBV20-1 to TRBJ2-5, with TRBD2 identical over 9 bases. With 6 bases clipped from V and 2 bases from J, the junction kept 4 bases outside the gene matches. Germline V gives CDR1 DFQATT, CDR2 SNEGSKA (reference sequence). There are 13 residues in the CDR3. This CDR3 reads CSAGGGGQETQYF. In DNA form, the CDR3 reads TGCAGTGCGGGCGGGGGGGGTCAAGAGACCCAGTACTTC.

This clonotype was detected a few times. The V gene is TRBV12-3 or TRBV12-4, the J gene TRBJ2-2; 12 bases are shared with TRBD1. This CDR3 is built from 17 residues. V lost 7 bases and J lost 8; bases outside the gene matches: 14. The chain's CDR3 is CASTFLGTGGNGGELFF. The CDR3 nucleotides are TGTGCCAGCACCTTCCTTGGGACAGGGGGCAATGGGGGGGAGCTGTTTTTT.

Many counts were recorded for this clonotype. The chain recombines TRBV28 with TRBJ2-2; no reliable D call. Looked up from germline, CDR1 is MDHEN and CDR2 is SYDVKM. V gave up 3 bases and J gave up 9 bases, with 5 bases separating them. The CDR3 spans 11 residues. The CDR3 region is CASSFSRELFF. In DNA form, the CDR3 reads TGTGCCAGCAGTTTTTCCCGGGAGCTGTTTTTT.

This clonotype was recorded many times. This CDR3 reads CASSLEDRPEQYF. The DNA for the CDR3 is TGCGCCAGCAGCTTGGAGGACAGACCCGAGCAGTACTTC. The chain joins TRBV5-1 to TRBJ2-7; weak D call: TRBD1 (6 bases). The CDR3 consists of 13 residues. Germline V gene lookup returns CDR1 SGHRS and CDR2 YFSETQ. The V and J ends lost 0 bases and 6 bases respectively, with 10 bases between them. Together with reference TRBV5-1 and TRBJ2-7, the CDR3 gives the full variable domain: KAGVTQTPRYLIKTRGQQVTLSCSPISGHRSVSWYQQTPGQGLQFLFEYFSETQRNKGNFPGRFSGRQFSNSRSEMNVSTLELGDSALYLCASSLEDRPEQYFGPGTRLTVT.

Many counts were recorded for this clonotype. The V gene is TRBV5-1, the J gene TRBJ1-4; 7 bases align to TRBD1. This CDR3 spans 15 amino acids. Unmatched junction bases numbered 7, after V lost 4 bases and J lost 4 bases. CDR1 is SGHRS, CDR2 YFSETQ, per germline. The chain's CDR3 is CASSLGTVSNEKLFF. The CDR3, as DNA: TGCGCCAGCAGCCTCGGGACAGTTAGTAATGAAAAACTGTTTTTT.

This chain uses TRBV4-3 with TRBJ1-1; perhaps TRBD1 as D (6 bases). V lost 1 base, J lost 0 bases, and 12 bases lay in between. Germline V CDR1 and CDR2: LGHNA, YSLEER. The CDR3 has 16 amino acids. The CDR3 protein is CASSQGTGQMNTEAFF. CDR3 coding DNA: TGCGCCAGCAGCCAAGGAACAGGGCAGATGAACACTGAAGCTTTCTTT.

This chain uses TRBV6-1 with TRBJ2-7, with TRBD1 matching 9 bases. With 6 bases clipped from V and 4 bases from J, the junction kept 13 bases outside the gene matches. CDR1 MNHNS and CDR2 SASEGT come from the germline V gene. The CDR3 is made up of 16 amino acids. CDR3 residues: CASRPGRQGEKYEQYV. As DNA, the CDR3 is TGTGCCAGCAGGCCGGGACGACAGGGGGAAAAGTACGAGCAGTACGTC.

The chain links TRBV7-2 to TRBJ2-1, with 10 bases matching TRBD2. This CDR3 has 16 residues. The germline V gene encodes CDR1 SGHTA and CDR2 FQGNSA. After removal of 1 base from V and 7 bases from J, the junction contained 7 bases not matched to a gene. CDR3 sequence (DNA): TGTGCCAGCAGCTTAGAGCGGGGGGGCAAGGGGAATGAGCAGTTCTTC. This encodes CASSLERGGKGNEQFF.

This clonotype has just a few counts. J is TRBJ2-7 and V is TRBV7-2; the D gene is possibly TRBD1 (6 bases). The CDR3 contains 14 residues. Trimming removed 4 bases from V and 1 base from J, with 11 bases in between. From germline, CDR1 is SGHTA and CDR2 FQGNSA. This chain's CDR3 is CASSSSTGSYEQYF. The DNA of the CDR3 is TGTGCCAGCAGCTCTTCCACAGGGTCCTACGAGCAGTACTTC. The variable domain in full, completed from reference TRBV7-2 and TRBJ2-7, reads GAGVSQSPSNKVTEKGKDVELRCDPISGHTALYWYRQSLGQGLEFLIYFQGNSAPDKSGLPSDRFSAERTGGSVSTLTIQRTQQEDSAVYLCASSSSTGSYEQYFGPGTRLTVT.